These 7 T cell receptor beta chains share one sample of origin, sequenced in a study of spatial heterogeneity in lung cancer. These receptors' antigens are unknown. Study observations and caveats: Counts that tracked tumor mutation counts were those of expanded intratumoral alpha and beta TCRs.

The time point: sample taken at primary tumor resection. TCRdb re-analysed the 5' RACE reads in MiXCR, keeping a single row per CDR3 protein. The sample holds some 7,000 distinct CDR3 sequences; about 12% are singletons and the top ten take around 8%. Here the sequenced sample was lung tumor tissue, taken at surgery. These receptors all stem from a male donor with early-stage non-small cell lung cancer.

With respect to this clonotype: The size of this beta chain means little, since it is a stray read in a library made for alpha chains. The DNA for the CDR3 is TGTGCCAGCAGTTTACGAGGTGGTCCGTACAATGAGCAGTTCTTC. It encodes CASSLRGGPYNEQFF. The chain employs TRBV28 and TRBJ2-1; D call uncertain. Germline values: CDR1 MDHEN, CDR2 SYDVKM. The germline V and J ends were trimmed by 2 bases and 4 bases, with 12 bases remaining between them. CDR3 length: 15 amino acids.

This clonotype qualifies as large. Because the library targeted alpha chains, this beta chain is an off-target read whose size means little. V gene TRBV29-1 combines with J gene TRBJ2-7; D may be TRBD1 (6 bases). CDR3 size: 13 residues. V shed 5 bases and J shed 3 bases, with 14 bases lying between them. Germline CDR1 and CDR2: SQVTM and ANQGSEA. CDR3 residues: CSVWDIVDYEQYF. The CDR3 DNA reads as TGCAGCGTTTGGGACATCGTGGACTACGAGCAGTACTTC.

This clonotype is labeled medium-sized (0.01 to 0.1%). Found in a library prepared for alpha chains, this beta chain is an off-target read, and its abundance has little meaning. The V and J genes are TRBV7-3 and TRBJ1-1; D call uncertain. Per germline, CDR1 SGHTA and CDR2 FQGTGA. This CDR3 spans 14 amino acids. Trimming took 1 base from V and 5 from J, leaving 11 bases between them. CDR3 nucleotides: TGTGCCAGCAGCTTAAGGGGAGGGTTAACTGAAGCTTTCTTT. This translates into CASSLRGGLTEAFF.

This clonotype was counted ten times or more. The size of this beta chain means little, since it is a stray read in a library made for alpha chains. V usage is TRBV9 and J usage is TRBJ2-3; TRBD1 agrees at 7 bases. The V gene end was trimmed by 3 bases and the J gene end by 6 bases; junction bases not matched to a gene: 13. The CDR3 length is 16 residues. Germline V CDR1 and CDR2: SGDLS, YYNGEE. This CDR3 reads CASSEGTADYGDTQYF. The CDR3 coding sequence is TGTGCCAGCAGCGAGGGGACAGCCGACTACGGGGATACGCAGTATTTT.

This clonotype ranks as medium-sized (0.01 to 0.1%). This beta chain appears as a stray read in a library generated for alpha chains; its size is not informative. This chain joins TRBV20-1 and TRBJ1-2; possibly TRBD1 for D (6 bases). Germline V gene sequence: CDR1 DFQATT, CDR2 SNEGSKA (reference sequence). There are 11 residues in the CDR3. Trimming pared 7 bases from V and 8 bases from J, leaving 14 bases between. Here the CDR3 reads CSVVTGFGYTF. The CDR3 DNA reads TGCAGTGTCGTTACAGGGTTCGGCTACACCTTC.

By proportion, this clonotype is large. This beta chain is a stray sequence in a library constructed for alpha chains; its clone size is not meaningful. The chain carries TRBV28 and TRBJ1-1, with TRBD1 as a possible D gene (5 bases). The CDR3 has 16 amino acids. The V end was cut by 6 bases, the J end by 1 base, with 18 bases between. The germline CDR1 and CDR2 sequences are MDHEN and SYDVKM. CDR3 coding DNA: TGTGCCAGCAGCCCCGGGACCCACCCTGCGAACACTGAAGCTTTCTTT. It encodes CASSPGTHPANTEAFF.

This clonotype was found many times. This beta chain came through as a stray read in a library set up for alpha chains, and its size says little. The rearrangement uses TRBV18 and TRBJ1-3; D is unclear. The CDR3 has 15 amino acids. CDR1 is KGHSH and CDR2 is LQKENI in the germline V gene. V shed 1 base and J shed 0 bases, with 7 bases lying between them. The CDR3 region has the DNA TGTGCCAGCTCACCACAGAAGTTCTCTGGAAACACCATATATTTT. It specifies CASSPQKFSGNTIYF. The full variable domain, in which reference TRBV18 and TRBJ1-3 provide the parts outside the CDR3, is NAGVMQNPRHLVRRRGQEARLRCSPMKGHSHVYWYRQLPEEGLKFMVYLQKENIIDESGMPKERFSAEFPKEGPSILRIQQVVRGDSAAYFCASSPQKFSGNTIYFGEGSWLTVV.